This T cell receptor (beta chain) was found in a study of shared clonotypes between healthy human individuals. Background on the study: Each donor's CD8 memory used one plate, CD8 naive two, each CD4 subset three. Findings and limits, study-wide: The study found approximately 5% of naive CD4 clonotypes shared across a few donors.

Naive CD8 cells lacked CD45RO, underwent positive selection for CCR7 and left out terminally differentiated effector memory CD45RA+ cells. Every one of the donors was a Caucasian adult that lived in Nashville, Tennessee. With regard to this clone: Its target is not known.

Assay: immunoSEQ multiplex PCR; the TCRdb copy retains only in-frame clones and omits some. This table has around 2,000,000 clones, more than 85% appearing once. There are 16 residues in the CDR3. Germline V gives CDR1 SGHTA, CDR2 FQGNSA. Losses at the gene ends were 7 bases for V and 7 bases for J; bases not matched to a gene: 12. The chain combines TRBV7-2 with TRBJ1-4; 10 bases are shared with TRBD1. The source material was naive CD8+ T cells from PBMCs. The source is a young man in good health. Some clones in this sample may be carry-over from other donors' samples. The CDR3 nucleotides read TGTGCCAGCACACCCGGGACAGGGGACAGGGGTGAAAAACTGTTTTTT. Translation gives CASTPGTGDRGEKLFF.